This T cell receptor (beta chain) was found in a study of blood T cell repertoires in COVID-19 (dated by TCRdb to 2018 to 2020). About the full investigation: The collaborator samples originated in the United States, Italy and Spain and spanned the acute and convalescent phases of COVID-19. The material from the prospective study consisted of cDNA or gDNA derived from T cells, B-cell-depleted T cells, or PBMCs. The dataset comprised deeply sampled blood TCRbeta repertoires from subjects exposed to, actively infected with, or recovered from COVID-19. The repertoires were released in a freely available public database meant as a resource for research on the immune response to SARS-CoV-2. Samples came from the ongoing ImmuneRACE study (first 160 participants) plus 1,254 subjects from 6 global collaborators. A de-identified subject ID, COVID-19 status, age in years and sex were almost always included in the sample metadata. Where available, HLA class I and class II types were taken from metadata supplied by the sample provider and were not determined by assay-based typing. The paper as a whole reports these results and caveats: Clinical and demographic metadata were provided uncurated, with the amount varying by source and participant.

The germline V gene encodes CDR1 SGHRS and CDR2 YFSETQ. V is reduced by 5 bases and J by 2 bases, leaving a spacing of 14 bases between them. Including cysteine and phenylalanine, the CDR3 has 14 amino acids. Of the read, only the CDR3 DNA is kept; its 42 bases are in frame from base 1. TCRbeta CDR3 regions were amplified from genomic DNA using the immunoSEQ Assay, a bias-controlled multiplex PCR. From the authors' description of their analysis: Nucleated cell counts per sample were estimated from amplification of reference gene primers within the assay. To quantify the absolute abundance of each unique TCRbeta CDR3 rearrangement, sequence reads were collapsed and filtered. For each sample, productive Simpson clonality was calculated by taking the square root of Simpson's diversity index across productive rearrangements. Here the immuneACCESS table is served through TCRdb, limited to in-frame sequences with V and J called. Missing clones are a known gap in these copies; in checked studies unresolved V genes cover under half, and the rest lacks a known reason. The DNA was the basis for D and trimming; V, J and clone size are from that table. For this sample the table gives tens of thousands of clones, of which roughly four fifths were detected only once. Clones ranked in the top ten supply 6% to 7.5% of the sample.

This clone has just a few counts. It has no known antigen specificity. Base qualities are not provided; no much larger clone lies one nucleotide away. Collaborating institutions collected whole blood in K2EDTA tubes following their own protocols. For TCRbeta analysis, collaborators shipped samples as frozen whole blood, isolated PBMCs, or DNA extracted from either of those sample types. The chain couples TRBV5-1 to TRBJ2-7, with no reliable assignment of the D segment. The TCR comes from a man aged 50 to 59 with active or convalescent COVID-19. Sequencing was done on a sample of peripheral blood. The nucleotide sequence reads TGCGCCAGCAGTAAAGACAACCACCCCTACGAGCAGTACTTC. Translated, it reads CASSKDNHPYEQYF.